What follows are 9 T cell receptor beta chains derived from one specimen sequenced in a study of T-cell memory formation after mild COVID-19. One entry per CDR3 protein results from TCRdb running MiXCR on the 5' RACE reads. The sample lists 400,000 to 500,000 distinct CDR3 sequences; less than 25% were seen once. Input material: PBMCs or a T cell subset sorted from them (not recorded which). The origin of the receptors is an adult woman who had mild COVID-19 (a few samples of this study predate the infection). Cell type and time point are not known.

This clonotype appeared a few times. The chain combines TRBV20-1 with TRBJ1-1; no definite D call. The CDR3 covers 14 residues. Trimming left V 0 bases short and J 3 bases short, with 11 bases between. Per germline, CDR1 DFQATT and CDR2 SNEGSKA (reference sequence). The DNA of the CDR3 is TGCAGTGCTAGAGAAGTCGGCGGGGACACTGAAGCTTTCTTT. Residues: CSAREVGGDTEAFF.

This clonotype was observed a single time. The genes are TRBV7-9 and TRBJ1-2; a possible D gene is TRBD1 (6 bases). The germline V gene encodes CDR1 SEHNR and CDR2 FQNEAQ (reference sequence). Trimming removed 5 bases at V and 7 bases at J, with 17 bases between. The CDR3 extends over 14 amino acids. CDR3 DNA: TGTGCCAGCAGCCGGGGACAACAGGGCTCTGGCTACACCTTC. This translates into CASSRGQQGSGYTF.

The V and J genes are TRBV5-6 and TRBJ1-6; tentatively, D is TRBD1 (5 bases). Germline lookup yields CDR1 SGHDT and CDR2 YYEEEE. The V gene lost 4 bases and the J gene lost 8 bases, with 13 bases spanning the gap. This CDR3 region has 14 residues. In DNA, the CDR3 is TGTGCCAGCAGCAACCCGGGACGTTATTCACCCCTCCACTTT. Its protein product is CASSNPGRYSPLHF.

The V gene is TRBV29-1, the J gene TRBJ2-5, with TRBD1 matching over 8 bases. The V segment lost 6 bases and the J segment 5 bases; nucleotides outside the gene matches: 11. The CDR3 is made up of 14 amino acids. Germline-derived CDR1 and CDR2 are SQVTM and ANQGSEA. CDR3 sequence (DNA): TGCAGCGTAGTAAGCCGCGACAGGGGTGAGACCCAGTACTTC. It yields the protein CSVVSRDRGETQYF.

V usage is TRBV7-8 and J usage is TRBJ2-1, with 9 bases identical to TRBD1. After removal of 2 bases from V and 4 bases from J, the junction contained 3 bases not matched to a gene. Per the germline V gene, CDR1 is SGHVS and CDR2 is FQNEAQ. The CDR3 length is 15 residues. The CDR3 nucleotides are TGTGCCAGCAGCTTAAGAGGACAGGGGTACAATGAGCAGTTCTTC. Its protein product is CASSLRGQGYNEQFF.

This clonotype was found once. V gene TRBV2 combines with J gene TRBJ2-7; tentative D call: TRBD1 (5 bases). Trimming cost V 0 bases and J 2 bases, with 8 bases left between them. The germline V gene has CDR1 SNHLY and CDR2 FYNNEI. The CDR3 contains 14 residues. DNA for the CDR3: TGTGCCAGCAGTGAAGCGCCAGGGACCTACGAGCAGTACTTC. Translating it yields CASSEAPGTYEQYF.

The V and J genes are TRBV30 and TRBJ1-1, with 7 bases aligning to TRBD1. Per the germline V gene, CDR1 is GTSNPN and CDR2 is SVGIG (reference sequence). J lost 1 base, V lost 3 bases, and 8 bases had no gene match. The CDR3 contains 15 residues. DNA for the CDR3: TGTGCCTGGAGGCTCCCGGGACAGTCGAACACTGAAGCTTTCTTT. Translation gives CAWRLPGQSNTEAFF.

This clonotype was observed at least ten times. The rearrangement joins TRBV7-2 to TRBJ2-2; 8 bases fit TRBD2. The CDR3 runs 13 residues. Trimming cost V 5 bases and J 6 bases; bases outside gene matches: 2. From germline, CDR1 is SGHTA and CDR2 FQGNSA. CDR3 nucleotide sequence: TGTGCCAGCAGCACGCGGGGGGCCGGGGAGCTGTTTTTT. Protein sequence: CASSTRGAGELFF.

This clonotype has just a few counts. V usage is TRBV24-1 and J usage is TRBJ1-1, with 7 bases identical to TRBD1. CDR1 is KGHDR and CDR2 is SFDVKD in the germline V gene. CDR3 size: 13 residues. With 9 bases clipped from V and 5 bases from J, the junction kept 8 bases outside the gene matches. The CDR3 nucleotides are TGTGCCACCGGGGACAGTACGGCGACTGAAGCTTTCTTT. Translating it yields CATGDSTATEAFF.